This TCR beta chain was recovered during a study of human T cells and chemical hapten exposure. For the study at large: Yields of TCR per sample differed, chiefly owing to small differences in pooled library volume. Study findings and constraints: Every donor had alopecia, and their immune response may therefore differ from healthy people's.

Germline V gene lookup returns CDR1 SGDLS and CDR2 YYNGEE. V gave up 3 bases and J gave up 7 bases; unmatched junction bases: 5. CDR3 length: 15 residues. Time point reported: patch test 1, 2 weeks after DPC sensitization. Treatment defined: therapeutic diphenylcyclopropenone sensitization with weekly scalp DPC. Comment on this clonotype: Its antigen is still unknown.

In the authors' workflow: Across samples, TCR counts had a median of about 93,000 and ranged from about 20,000 to 690,600. TCRdb used MiXCR to reprocess the RACE reads, holding one entry per CDR3 protein. The V and J calls and clone size come from TCRdb's table, not from the authors' own analysis. The sample carries roughly 72,000 distinct CDR3 sequences, approximately 10% recorded once. This sequence originates from a woman in her forties or fifties with alopecia areata. Some clones in this sample may be carry-over from other donors' samples. Sequenced material: whole blood, taken in connection with sensitization to the hapten diphenylcyclopropenone (DPC). The chain recombines TRBV9 with TRBJ2-2; 11 positions agree with TRBD1. This CDR3 reads CASSADRGQVGELFF. Here the CDR3 DNA reads TGTGCCAGCAGCGCGGACAGGGGGCAGGTCGGGGAGCTGTTTTTT. Full variable domain (outside the CDR3, taken from reference TRBV9 and TRBJ2-2): DSGVTQTPKHLITATGQRVTLRCSPRSGDLSVYWYQQSLDQGLQFLIQYYNGEERAKGNILERFSAQQFPDLHSELNLSSLELGDSALYFCASSADRGQVGELFFGEGSRLTVL.